Below, one TCR beta chain is given with its context. Its antigen is as yet unknown. This specimen belongs to a study of vaccination effects on CD4 cells after COVID-19. ViraFEST expansion of antigen-specific CD4+ T cells with viral peptide pools preceded sequencing. The authors isolated CD4+ T cells after less than eleven days of culture. According to the study, vaccine recipients showed no prior SARS-CoV-2 infection and negative nucleocapsid antibodies. Every well got a few million PBMC, which were grown with about 9.2 IU/ml IL-2 and about 10 ug/ml peptides. Germline loops: CDR1 KGHSH, CDR2 LQKENI. Trimming removed 3 bases from V and 0 bases from J, with 8 bases in between. The CDR3 covers 14 residues. TCRdb's table, derived via immunoSEQ multiplex PCR, lists solely in-frame clones and lacks some. The data show some 70,000 clones, about four fifths seen once.

This clonotype was sampled from a human donor who received a COVID-19 vaccine. Sequenced material: CD4+ T cells from PBMCs cultured with SARS-CoV-2 spike peptides, taken before COVID-19 vaccination. The chain employs TRBV18 and TRBJ1-1; D not resolved. The CDR3 DNA is TGTGCCAGCTCACCGGCGGTTATGAACACTGAAGCTTTCTTT. Residues: CASSPAVMNTEAFF.